This is a list of T cell receptor beta chains from one sample in a study of cytomegalovirus exposure and HLA in healthy donors. The assay was immunoSEQ multiplex PCR, and TCRdb's table has in-frame clones only and misses some. The table has approximately 150,000 clones, 70% to 75% seen once; the top ten hold about 4.5%. The specimen sequenced was PBMCs. These receptors were collected from a man aged 18 to 35 in good health and CMV-seropositive. CDR3s include the opening cysteine and the closing phenylalanine or tryptophan. Fields, in order: D gene, J gene, clone size, V gene, CDR3 protein, CDR3 DNA. D genes are given only for firm matches. Some rows mark clone size as missing; the rest say once, few, many or name a class of expanded clone.

TRBD1,TRBJ2-2,NA,TRBV19,CASNDRGHTGELFF,TGTGCCAGTAACGACAGGGGGCACACCGGGGAGCTGTTTTTT
NA,TRBJ1-4,NA,TRBV5-4,CASSLGGVGEKLFF,TGTGCCAGCAGCCTTGGGGGGGTTGGTGAAAAACTGTTTTTT
NA,TRBJ1-3,NA,TRBV5-4,CASSSIDGRVLAGNTIYF,TGTGCCAGCAGCTCGATTGACGGGAGGGTCCTTGCTGGAAACACCATATATTTT
TRBD2,TRBJ2-5,NA,TRBV27,CASSLLPPTSGGARETQYF,TGTGCCAGCAGTTTACTCCCCCCGACTAGCGGGGGGGCAAGAGAGACCCAGTACTTC
TRBD1,TRBJ1-2,NA,TRBV29-1,CSVARGPGDYGYTF,TGCAGCGTTGCCAGGGGGCCTGGGGACTATGGCTACACCTTC
TRBD1,TRBJ1-1,NA,TRBV5-4,CASGTGGDTEAFF,TGTGCCAGCGGTACAGGGGGGGACACTGAAGCTTTCTTT
NA,TRBJ2-5,NA,TRBV7-2,CASSSRTRGETQYF,TGTGCCAGCAGCTCCCGGACCCGCGGGGAGACCCAGTACTTC
NA,TRBJ2-2,few,TRBV11-3,CASSSPRENTGELFF,TGTGCCAGCAGCAGTCCCCGAGAGAACACCGGGGAGCTGTTTTTT
TRBD1,TRBJ2-1,NA,TRBV9,CASSVSGQLNEQFF,TGTGCCAGCAGCGTTTCGGGACAGCTCAATGAGCAGTTCTTC
TRBD2,TRBJ2-5,NA,TRBV5-1,CASSLSSGRGETQYF,TGCGCCAGCAGCTTGTCTAGCGGGAGAGGAGAGACCCAGTACTTC
NA,TRBJ1-2,few,TRBV9,CASSVDSDAGRNSYTF,TGTGCCAGCAGCGTAGACTCGGATGCAGGGAGGAATAGCTACACCTTC
NA,TRBJ1-3,NA,TRBV4-1,CASSQYSDGNTIYF,TGCGCCAGCAGCCAATACTCCGATGGAAACACCATATATTTT
TRBD1,TRBJ1-2,few,TRBV5-6,CASSRTGIFYGYTF,TGTGCCAGCAGCCGGACAGGGATCTTCTATGGCTACACCTTC
TRBD2,TRBJ2-1,NA,TRBV2,CASTPGGGPYNEQFF,TGTGCCAGCACCCCGGGAGGGGGGCCCTACAATGAGCAGTTCTTC
TRBD1,TRBJ2-1,few,TRBV19,CATRRQGESNEQFF,TGTGCCACCAGAAGACAGGGAGAGTCGAATGAGCAGTTCTTC
NA,TRBJ1-4,NA,TRBV4-2,CASSQVYGKGEKLFF,TGTGCCAGCAGCCAAGTATACGGGAAGGGTGAAAAACTGTTTTTT
TRBD1,TRBJ1-1,NA,TRBV5-1,CASSQGQGGNTEAFF,TGCGCCAGCAGCCAAGGACAGGGGGGGAACACTGAAGCTTTCTTT
NA,TRBJ2-3,few,TRBV29-1,CSGKARADTQYF,TGCAGCGGGAAAGCGAGGGCAGATACGCAGTATTTT
NA,TRBJ1-2,NA,TRBV4-1,CASSQIRDTNYGYTF,TGCGCCAGCAGCCAGATCCGGGACACTAACTATGGCTACACCTTC
NA,TRBJ2-2,NA,TRBV7-2,CASSESGNTGELFF,TGTGCCAGCAGCGAGAGTGGGAACACCGGGGAGCTGTTTTTT
NA,TRBJ1-6,once,TRBV7-2,CASSLFSLQAVPSPLHF,TGTGCCAGCAGCTTATTTTCGTTACAGGCGGTACCTTCACCCCTCCACTTT
TRBD2,TRBJ2-1,NA,TRBV4-2,CASSQEGASGGRSYNEQFF,TGTGCCAGCAGCCAAGAAGGGGCTAGCGGGGGGCGATCCTACAATGAGCAGTTCTTC
NA,TRBJ2-3,NA,TRBV27,CASSRGRTDTQYF,TGTGCCAGCAGTAGGGGGAGAACAGATACGCAGTATTTT
TRBD1,TRBJ1-1,NA,TRBV5-5,CASNFLTGDTEAFF,TGTGCCAGCAACTTCTTGACAGGGGACACTGAAGCTTTCTTT
TRBD1,TRBJ1-5,NA,TRBV7-2,CASSAGTGGLSAQHF,TGTGCCAGCAGCGCCGGGACAGGGGGCTTGTCCGCCCAGCATTTT
TRBD1,TRBJ2-1,NA,TRBV9,CASSAGTGGENYWGNEQFF,TGTGCCAGCAGCGCCGGGACAGGGGGCGAGAACTACTGGGGGAATGAGCAGTTCTTC
NA,TRBJ1-5,NA,TRBV28,CASSFQNSNQPQHF,TGTGCCAGCAGTTTTCAAAATAGCAATCAGCCCCAGCATTTT
NA,TRBJ1-5,NA,TRBV15,CATSRRTDSNQPQHF,TGTGCCACCAGCAGGAGGACAGATAGCAATCAGCCCCAGCATTTT
NA,TRBJ1-2,NA,TRBV4-2,CASSQEWVQGYGYTF,TGTGCCAGCAGCCAAGAATGGGTGCAGGGCTATGGCTACACCTTC
TRBD1,TRBJ1-1,few,TRBV6-5,CASGRQGRRTEAFF,TGTGCCAGCGGTCGACAGGGCAGAAGGACTGAAGCTTTCTTT
NA,TRBJ1-1,once,TRBV5-1,CASSLDRVYTEAFF,TGCGCCAGCAGCTTGGACAGGGTATACACTGAAGCTTTCTTT
NA,TRBJ1-2,NA,TRBV5-6,CASSLGQYYGYTF,TGTGCCAGCAGCTTAGGACAGTACTATGGCTACACCTTC
NA,TRBJ1-1,once,TRBV19,CASFSGGWGPEAFF,TGTGCCAGCTTCTCGGGGGGTTGGGGACCCGAAGCTTTCTTT